Presented here are 18 T cell receptor beta chains from one specimen sequenced in a study of immune evolution from preneoplasia to lung adenocarcinoma. Measured with immunoSEQ multiplex PCR; TCRdb has only the in-frame clones, and not every one. The sample lists about 9,600 clones; 80% to 90% were seen once. The material sequenced was FFPE minimally invasive lung adenocarcinoma tissue. The receptors stem from a person aged 70 to 79 with lung adenocarcinoma.

The chain combines TRBV7-6 with TRBJ2-3, with TRBD1 identical over 11 bases. V shed 2 bases, J shed 4 bases, and the junction held 2 bases outside the gene matches. Germline V gene lookup returns CDR1 SGHVS and CDR2 FNYEAQ. The CDR3 length is 15 residues. The CDR3 is CASSLWTGGADTQYF. CDR3 nucleotide sequence: TGTGCCAGCAGCTTATGGACAGGGGGCGCAGATACGCAGTATTTT.

The gene calls are TRBV20-1 and TRBJ1-2, with unresolved D. There are 11 residues in the CDR3. Germline assignment: CDR1 DFQATT and CDR2 SNEGSKA (reference sequence). V was shortened by 7 bases and J by 5 bases, with 11 bases between the two germline ends. This chain's CDR3 is CSVRTDYGYTF. CDR3 in DNA: TGCAGTGTCCGGACCGATTATGGCTACACCTTC.

The rearrangement joins TRBV7-9 to TRBJ1-4; D might be TRBD1 (6 bases). Germline V gives CDR1 SEHNR, CDR2 FQNEAQ (reference sequence). The CDR3 has 14 residues. Between the trimmed V and J ends, which lost 4 bases and 1 base, there was a span of 7 bases. The CDR3 sequence: CASSSQGTNEKLFF. CDR3 nucleotides: TGTGCCAGCAGCTCACAGGGAACTAATGAAAAACTGTTTTTT.

As DNA, the CDR3 is TGTGCCAGCAGCGACGGACAGGGAAACTATGGCTACACCTTC. Its protein is CASSDGQGNYGYTF. The V call is TRBV5-5, the J call TRBJ1-2; the match to TRBD1 covers 8 bases. Germline CDR1 SGHKS, CDR2 YYEKEE (reference sequence). The CDR3 covers 14 residues. V was pared by 4 bases and J by 2 bases, with 4 bases of the junction left unmatched. Together with reference TRBV5-5 and TRBJ1-2, the CDR3 gives the full variable domain: DAGVTQSPTHLIKTRGQQVTLRCSPISGHKSVSWYQQVLGQGPQFIFQYYEKEERGRGNFPDRFSARQFPNYSSELNVNALLLGDSALYLCASSDGQGNYGYTFGSGTRLTVV.

For this clone: Other DNA sequences in this specimen translate into the identical CDR3. The V call is TRBV28, the J call TRBJ2-7, with TRBD2 matching 15 bases. Germline V gene lookup returns CDR1 MDHEN and CDR2 SYDVKM. The CDR3 length is 15 residues. The trim removed 5 bases at V and 3 bases at J, leaving 2 bases unmatched. The CDR3 coding sequence is TGTGCCAGCAGTCCGGGACTAGCGGGGGGCTACGAGCAGTACTTC. Its translation: CASSPGLAGGYEQYF. Full variable domain (rest looked up from reference TRBV28 and TRBJ2-7): DVKVTQSSRYLVKRTGEKVFLECVQDMDHENMFWYRQDPGLGLRLIYFSYDVKMKEKGDIPEGYSVSREKKERFSLILESASTNQTSMYLCASSPGLAGGYEQYFGPGTRLTVT.

This clone appeared a single time. A junction boundary mismatches the germline segment, possibly from a read error. The V gene is TRBV20-1, the J gene TRBJ2-7, with D uncertain. CDR1 is DFQATT, CDR2 SNEGSKA, per germline (reference sequence). The CDR3 has 8 amino acids. In nucleotides, the CDR3 is TGCAGTGCTAGCTCCATTAGCTTC. Its protein product is CSASSISF.

Notes on this clone: The junction and the germline gene differ at one end; a read error may be behind it. This chain connects TRBV7-9 to TRBJ1-2; D is possibly TRBD1 (6 bases). The CDR3 totals 16 residues. In germline, CDR1 is SEHNR, CDR2 FQNEAQ (reference sequence). The CDR3 DNA reads as TGTGCCAGCAGCTTAGGGGTGGGGGGGGCCAACTATGGCTACACCTTT. The encoded protein is CASSLGVGGANYGYTF.

The genes are TRBV19 and TRBJ2-1; 8 bases align to TRBD2. Germline trimming cut 6 bases from V and 4 bases from J; bases unmatched to any gene: 11. This CDR3 contains 16 residues. Germline V gene sequence: CDR1 LNHDA, CDR2 SQIVND (reference sequence). The CDR3 loop is CASRFSGGAGYNEQFF. CDR3 nucleotides: TGTGCCAGTAGGTTCAGCGGGGGAGCCGGGTACAATGAGCAGTTCTTC.

This rearrangement joins TRBV2 to TRBJ2-3; D is perhaps TRBD1 or TRBD2 (5 bases each). Germline CDR1 reads SNHLY; CDR2 reads FYNNEI. There are 13 residues in the CDR3. Trimming took off 8 bases at V and 2 bases at J, with 11 bases between the two ends. CDR3 in amino acids: CASEAGTTDTQYF. The CDR3 nucleotides read TGTGCCAGCGAGGCAGGGACCACAGATACGCAGTATTTT. The complete variable domain, with remaining parts taken from reference TRBV2 and TRBJ2-3, reads EPEVTQTPSHQVTQMGQEVILRCVPISNHLYFYWYRQILGQKVEFLVSFYNNEISEKSEIFDDQFSVERPDGSNFTLKIRSTKLEDSAMYFCASEAGTTDTQYFGPGTRLTVL.

The rearrangement joins TRBV19 to TRBJ1-6; 7 bases match TRBD1. In germline, CDR1 is LNHDA, CDR2 SQIVND (reference sequence). CDR3 length equals 16 residues. With V trimmed by 6 bases and J by 7 bases, 12 bases remained unmatched. CDR3 DNA: TGTGCCAGTAGATGGGCCCCAACAGGGGTAAATTCACCCCTCCACTTT. This gives the protein CASRWAPTGVNSPLHF.

The V and J genes are TRBV6-1 and TRBJ2-5; 9 bases match TRBD1. The germline gives CDR1 MNHNS, CDR2 SASEGT. The V and J ends lost 7 bases and 2 bases, in that order; junction bases with no gene match: 8. This CDR3 has 15 amino acids. This CDR3 reads CASNRDRALQETQYF. CDR3 nucleotides: TGTGCCAGCAATCGGGACAGGGCCCTTCAAGAGACCCAGTACTTC.

This chain joins TRBV7-9 and TRBJ1-1; perhaps TRBD1 as D (6 bases). The CDR3 covers 13 residues. The ends were cut back, 5 bases at V and 3 bases at J, with 10 bases in the middle. Germline CDR1 SEHNR, CDR2 FQNEAQ (reference sequence). The CDR3 DNA reads as TGTGCCAGCAGCCGGGACACTTACACTGAAGCTTTCTTT. It yields the protein CASSRDTYTEAFF.

The chain uses TRBV6-1 and TRBJ2-7; D is unclear. Germline lookup yields CDR1 MNHNS and CDR2 SASEGT. The length of the CDR3 is 12 residues. Trimming cost V 6 bases and J 8 bases, with 14 bases left between them. The CDR3 nucleotides are TGTGCCAGCAGCCCCGAAGGCCCCCAGCAGTACTTC. This codes for CASSPEGPQQYF.

The chain uses TRBV5-8 and TRBJ2-5, with 8 bases matching TRBD1. The CDR3 has 16 amino acids. From germline, CDR1 is SGHTS and CDR2 YDEGEE. Losses at the gene ends were 1 base for V and 1 base for J; bases not matched to a gene: 6. CDR3 region: CASSLWRQGSQETQYF. The CDR3 DNA reads as TGTGCCAGCAGCTTGTGGAGACAGGGGTCCCAAGAGACCCAGTACTTC.

The chain combines TRBV5-6 with TRBJ2-5; D is perhaps TRBD1 (6 bases). CDR1 is SGHDT and CDR2 is YYEEEE in the germline V gene. The V end was cut by 7 bases, the J end by 4 bases, with 14 bases between. The CDR3 covers 13 residues. For the CDR3, the DNA is TGTGCCAGCCTTGGACAGAACGGAGAGACCCAGTACTTC. Its protein product is CASLGQNGETQYF. The full variable domain, rest sourced from reference TRBV5-6 and TRBJ2-5, is DAGVTQSPTHLIKTRGQQVTLRCSPKSGHDTVSWYQQALGQGPQFIFQYYEEEERQRGNFPDRFSGHQFPNYSSELNVNALLLGDSALYLCASLGQNGETQYFGPGTRLLVL.

The chain joins TRBV30 to TRBJ2-1, with no clear D. The CDR3 covers 12 residues. CDR1 is GTSNPN and CDR2 is SVGIG in the germline V gene (reference sequence). Trimming took off 2 bases at V and 4 bases at J, with 6 bases between the two ends. Here the CDR3 reads CAWSRLYNEQFF. CDR3 in DNA: TGTGCCTGGAGTCGCCTATACAATGAGCAGTTCTTC. Based on the CDR3 plus reference TRBV30 and TRBJ2-1, the full variable domain is SQTIHQWPATLVQPVGSPLSLECTVEGTSNPNLYWYRQAAGRGLQLLFYSVGIGQISSEVPQNLSASRPQDRQFILSSKKLLLSDSGFYLCAWSRLYNEQFFGPGTRLTVL.

V is TRBV10-2 and J is TRBJ2-6, with D tentatively TRBD1 (6 bases). V was shortened by 6 bases and J by 4 bases, with 13 bases between the two germline ends. Germline V gives CDR1 WSHSY, CDR2 SAAADI. The CDR3 is 15 residues long. The CDR3: CASRGTGSGANVLTF. As DNA, the CDR3 is TGCGCCAGCAGGGGAACAGGGTCAGGGGCCAACGTCCTGACTTTC.

The chain employs TRBV11-2 and TRBJ2-1, with TRBD2 matching over 12 bases. Germline-derived CDR1 and CDR2 are SGHAT and FQNNGV. The CDR3 contains 15 residues. V shed 4 bases, J shed 6 bases, and the junction held 4 bases outside the gene matches. The CDR3 DNA follows: TGTGCCAGCAGCTGGGGGACTAGCGGGCTCAATGAGCAGTTCTTC. Translated, it gives CASSWGTSGLNEQFF. Full variable domain (outside the CDR3, taken from reference TRBV11-2 and TRBJ2-1): EAGVAQSPRYKIIEKRQSVAFWCNPISGHATLYWYQQILGQGPKLLIQFQNNGVVDDSQLPKDRFSAERLKGVDSTLKIQPAKLEDSAVYLCASSWGTSGLNEQFFGPGTRLTVL.